What follows are 6 T cell receptor beta chains derived from one specimen sequenced in a study of tumor and adjacent non-tumor tissue in lung cancer (dated by TCRdb to about 2018). The method behind the library was multiplex PCR. The sequencer listed for this sample is Illumina HiSeq 2500. TCRbeta libraries were constructed through three rounds of nested PCR with primers (Table S4) according to protocols adapted from ARM-PCR. In TCRdb, the public reads were trimmed at Q25 with fastp and aligned with MiXCR, with productive beta chains retained. For every CDR3 protein sequence, its rows merge into one entry that carries the most common genes and DNA. The sample data list 100,000 to 120,000 distinct CDR3 sequences, and approximately 87% of these were observed just once. Roughly 20% of the sample rests with the top ten. RNA was isolated from bulk, unsorted tissue, and RNA quality was assessed with a NanoDrop ND-1000 and an Agilent 2100.

Sample: lung tumor tissue. These receptors all stem from a man in his 70s with non-small cell lung cancer.

On this clonotype itself: Compared with germline, one end of the junction differs, possibly owing to a read error. V gene TRBV5-6 combines with J gene TRBJ2-2, with D tentatively TRBD2 (5 bases). In germline, CDR1 is SGHDT, CDR2 YYEEEE. The length of the CDR3 is 19 residues. CDR3 residues: CASSLWAPRWSQNTGELFF. CDR3 DNA sequence: TGTGCCAGCAGCTTGTGGGCCCCACGGTGGTCCCAGAACACCGGGGAGCTCTTTTTT.

A remark on this clonotype: It is likely a read error, because the conserved phenylalanine at the end of the CDR3 is missing. This chain joins TRBV29-1 and TRBJ1-2; D call uncertain. The CDR3 consists of 14 residues. The germline V gene has CDR1 SQVTM and CDR2 ANQGSEA. Deletions cut 8 bases from V and 0 bases from J, with 16 bases between. The chain's CDR3 is CSTERGRANYGYTL. The CDR3 nucleotides read TGCAGCACCGAGAGAGGGAGGGCTAACTATGGCTACACCTTA.

As concerns this clonotype: Germline is not matched at one junction end, which may reflect a read error. The chain combines TRBV5-1 with TRBJ1-5, with D possibly being TRBD1 (5 bases). The CDR3 consists of 15 residues. The germline gives CDR1 SGHRS, CDR2 YFSETQ. CDR3 sequence (DNA): TGCGCCAGCAGCTTGACCGGACATTTTTTTCAGTCCCAGCATTTC. Encoded protein: CASSLTGHFFQSQHF.

In regard to this clonotype: Here the CDR3 omits its conserved ending phenylalanine or tryptophan, so a read error is the likely source. The gene calls are TRBV29-1 and TRBJ2-5; 13 positions match TRBD2. Germline CDR1 SQVTM, CDR2 ANQGSEA. This CDR3 has 18 residues. CDR3 loop: CSVEFYLTSGGKQGTQYL. DNA for the CDR3: TGCAGCGTTGAATTCTATTTGACTAGCGGGGGGAAACAAGGGACCCAGTACCTC.

About this clonotype: This CDR3 fails to terminate in the conserved phenylalanine or tryptophan, so it likely reflects a read error. The DNA is omitted, as the CDR3 cannot be located on it reliably, and the CDR3 follows TCRdb's listing. The V gene is TRBV11-3, the J gene TRBJ2-2. Germline assignment: CDR1 SGHNT and CDR2 YENEEA. The CDR3 is 15 amino acids long, termini counted. CDR3: CVRSQDGVYTGEPFS.

Of note for this clonotype: Its ends do not fully match the called genes, so a read error is possible. J is TRBJ2-7 and V is TRBV10-3; D possibly matches TRBD1 or TRBD2 (5 bases each). Germline V gene sequence: CDR1 ENHRY, CDR2 SYGVKD. The CDR3 is made up of 15 amino acids. In nucleotides, the CDR3 is TGTGCCATCACTGGGGGAGTCCGAAGGTCCTACGTGCAGTACTTC. Encoded protein: CAITGGVRRSYVQYF.